This T cell receptor (beta chain) was sequenced in a study of cytomegalovirus exposure and HLA in healthy donors. Both 60 Vbeta primers and 13 Jbeta primers went into the PCR. The table came from immunoSEQ multiplex PCR; TCRdb's copy has only in-frame clones and leaves some out. This sample has 95,000 to 150,000 clones; 66% occur once, and the top ten carry roughly 1.4%. On this clone: Its specificity is not known.

CDR1 and CDR2 (germline): SGHTA, FQGNSA. J gave up 6 bases and V 5 bases, and 12 bases lay outside the gene matches. The CDR3 loop spans 17 amino acids. Study observations and caveats: Common viral pathogens seemed, in a later analysis, to connect with several of the most significant clusters. A prior analysis recorded that most TCR beta V segments were productive about 87% or about 30% of the time.

V is TRBV7-2 and J is TRBJ2-7; 14 bases agree with TRBD2. The receptor was isolated from a man in his late teens or twenties in good health and CMV-seronegative. What was sequenced was PBMCs. The CDR3 sequence: CASSIRTSGRLVREQYF. The CDR3 nucleotides are TGTGCCAGCAGCATCAGGACTAGCGGGAGGCTGGTACGCGAGCAGTACTTC. The full variable domain, its missing parts supplied by reference TRBV7-2 and TRBJ2-7, is GAGVSQSPSNKVTEKGKDVELRCDPISGHTALYWYRQSLGQGLEFLIYFQGNSAPDKSGLPSDRFSAERTGGSVSTLTIQRTQQEDSAVYLCASSIRTSGRLVREQYFGPGTRLTVT.